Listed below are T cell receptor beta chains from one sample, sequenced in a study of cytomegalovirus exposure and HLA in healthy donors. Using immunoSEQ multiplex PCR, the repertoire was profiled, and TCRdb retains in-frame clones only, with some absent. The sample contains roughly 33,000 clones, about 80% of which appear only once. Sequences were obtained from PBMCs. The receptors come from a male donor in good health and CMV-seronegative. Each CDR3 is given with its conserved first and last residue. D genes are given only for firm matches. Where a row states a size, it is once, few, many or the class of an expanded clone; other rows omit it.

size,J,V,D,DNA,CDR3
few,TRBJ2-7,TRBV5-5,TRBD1,TGTGCCAGCAGTTCGACAGGGAGCCCTGTCTACGAGCAGTACTTC,CASSSTGSPVYEQYF
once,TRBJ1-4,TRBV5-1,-,TGCGCCAGCAGCTTGGCCACAACTAATGAAAAACTGTTTTTT,CASSLATTNEKLFF
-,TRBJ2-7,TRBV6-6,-,TGTGCCAGCAGTTATTTCCGGGACACCTCCTACGAGCAGTACTTC,CASSYFRDTSYEQYF
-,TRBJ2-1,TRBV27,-,TGTGCCAGCAAAAGCTACGGGATGCTCAATGAGCAGTTCTTC,CASKSYGMLNEQFF
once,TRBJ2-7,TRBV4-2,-,TGTGCCAGCAGCCAAGGGTTAGCTGGGTACGAGCAGTACTTC,CASSQGLAGYEQYF
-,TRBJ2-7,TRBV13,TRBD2,TGTGCCAGCAGCTTGAAGACTAGCCTGGGCGAGCAGTACTTC,CASSLKTSLGEQYF
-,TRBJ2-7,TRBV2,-,TGTGCCAGCAGGGCCAACTACGAGCAGTACTTC,CASRANYEQYF
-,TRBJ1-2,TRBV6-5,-,TGTGCCAGCAGTTACTATGGGGGGAACTATGGCTACACCTTC,CASSYYGGNYGYTF
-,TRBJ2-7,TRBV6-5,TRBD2,TGTGCCAGCAGTTCTGCCGGGACTACCGGTTACGAGCAGTACTTC,CASSSAGTTGYEQYF
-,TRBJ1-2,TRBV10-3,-,TGTGCCATCAGTGATGACAGAAACTATGGCTACACCTTC,CAISDDRNYGYTF
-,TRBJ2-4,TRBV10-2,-,TGCGCCAGCAGTCAATCAGCCAAAAACATTCAGTACTTC,CASSQSAKNIQYF
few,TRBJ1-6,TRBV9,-,TGTGCCAGCAGCGCGGGTGACAATTCACCCCTCCACTTT,CASSAGDNSPLHF
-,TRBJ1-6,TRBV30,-,TGTGCCTGGAGTCTGGGGGCTTCTAGCTCCTATAATTCACCCCTCCACTTT,CAWSLGASSSYNSPLHF
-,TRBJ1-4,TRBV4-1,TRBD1,TGCGCCAGCAGCCAAGAATTCAAGGGACAGCCTAATGAAAAACTGTTTTTT,CASSQEFKGQPNEKLFF
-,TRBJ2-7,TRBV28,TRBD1,TGTGCCAGCAGCTCAGCCGGGACAGGTTCCTACGAGCAGTACTTC,CASSSAGTGSYEQYF
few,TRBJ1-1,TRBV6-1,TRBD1,TGTGCCAGCAGAGACAGGGGTGTGACTGAAGCTTTCTTT,CASRDRGVTEAFF
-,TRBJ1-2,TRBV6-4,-,TGTGCCAGCAGCCCCCGGGATTCGGACTATGGCTACACCTTC,CASSPRDSDYGYTF
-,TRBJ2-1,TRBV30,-,TGTGCCTGGAGTGGGGCAAATGAGCAGTTCTTC,CAWSGANEQFF
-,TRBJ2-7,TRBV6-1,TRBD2,TGTGCCAGCAGTGAAGCTTTACTAGCGGCGTACGAGCAGTACTTC,CASSEALLAAYEQYF
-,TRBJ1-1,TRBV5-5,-,TGTGCCAGCAGCTCCAGGGACACTGAAGCTTTCTTT,CASSSRDTEAFF
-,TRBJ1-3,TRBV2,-,TGTGCCAGCAGTCCTCAGGGCCCCTCTGGAAACACCATATATTTT,CASSPQGPSGNTIYF
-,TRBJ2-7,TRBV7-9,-,TGTGCCAGCAGCTTAGTTGTGGGCAGCGAGCAGTACTTC,CASSLVVGSEQYF
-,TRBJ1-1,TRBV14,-,TGTGCCAGCAGCCAACTCTGGAACACTGAAGCTTTCTTT,CASSQLWNTEAFF
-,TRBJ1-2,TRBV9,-,TGTGCCAGCAGCGTATCAGTACAGGGCGTTAGCTACACCTTC,CASSVSVQGVSYTF
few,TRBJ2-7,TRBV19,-,TGTGCCAGTAGTCCGGGGAGGTTTGTCGAGCAGTACTTC,CASSPGRFVEQYF
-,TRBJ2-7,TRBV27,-,TGTGCCAGGTATGACGACAGTGATACCTACGAGCAGTACTTC,CARYDDSDTYEQYF
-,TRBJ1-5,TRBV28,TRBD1,TGTGCCAGCAGTCCGGACAGGGCCCAGCCCCAGCATTTT,CASSPDRAQPQHF